Listed here are 23 T cell receptor beta chains from one sample, sequenced in a study of patients and donors after allogeneic stem cell transplantation. TCRdb fed the RT-PCR reads into MiXCR, producing one record per CDR3 protein. The repertoire includes 920,000 or so distinct CDR3 sequences, about 20% of them detected once, and about 6% sits in the top ten. Sequencing used blood, either unsorted or a sorted T cell fraction (not recorded which). These receptors were taken from a human donor who was either an allogeneic HSCT recipient or a stem cell or donor lymphocyte infusion donor (not recorded which). It is not recorded whose cells these are; they may come from a transplant donor.

This clonotype has a count of ten or more. J is TRBJ2-3 and V is TRBV29-1; possibly TRBD1 or TRBD2 for D (6 bases each). The germline gives CDR1 SQVTM, CDR2 ANQGSEA. The CDR3 loop spans 14 amino acids. The germline V and J ends were trimmed by 6 bases and 1 base, with 14 bases remaining between them. CDR3 DNA sequence: TGCAGCGTCAAGAGGGGGGTAGGCACAGATACGCAGTATTTT. Its translation is CSVKRGVGTDTQYF.

This chain uses TRBV18 with TRBJ1-5, with D perhaps TRBD1 (5 bases). Germline CDR1 KGHSH, CDR2 LQKENI. CDR3 size: 15 residues. The V gene lost 6 bases and the J gene lost 0 bases, with 12 bases spanning the gap. The CDR3 DNA is TGTGCCAGCTCCAACCGGGGGGGTAGCAATCAGCCCCAGCATTTT. Protein: CASSNRGGSNQPQHF.

A few counts support this clonotype. The chain links TRBV7-2 to TRBJ2-2; D remains unclear. The V end lost 2 bases, the J end lost 6 bases, and 7 bases lay between the germline ends. There are 13 residues in the CDR3. Germline V CDR1 and CDR2: SGHTA, FQGNSA. The CDR3 DNA is TGTGCCAGCAGCTTAAACGAGTCCGGGGAGCTGTTTTTT. Translated: CASSLNESGELFF.

The J gene is TRBJ2-7, the V gene TRBV7-9; no clear D gene. CDR1 is SEHNR, CDR2 FQNEAQ, per germline (reference sequence). The CDR3 length is 13 residues. Trimming removed 1 base from V and 5 bases from J, with 9 bases in between. The CDR3 loop is CASSLVVTDEQYF. CDR3 nucleotides: TGTGCCAGCAGCTTAGTTGTTACCGACGAGCAGTACTTC.

The rearrangement links TRBV5-1 to TRBJ1-5; D call uncertain. Per germline, CDR1 SGHRS and CDR2 YFSETQ. V lost 0 bases and J 4 bases, leaving 11 bases between the germline ends. The CDR3 is made up of 15 amino acids. CDR3 loop: CASSLAGRWNQPQHF. CDR3 in DNA: TGCGCCAGCAGCTTGGCCGGAAGGTGGAATCAGCCCCAGCATTTT.

Turning to this clonotype: The CDR3 does not close with the conserved phenylalanine or tryptophan, likely indicating a read error. The chain joins TRBV29-1 to TRBJ1-4, with D possibly TRBD1 on 6 matching bases. Trimming removed 2 bases from V and 0 bases from J, with 22 bases in between. There are 19 residues in the CDR3. The germline V gene has CDR1 SQVTM and CDR2 ANQGSEA. CDR3 in amino acids: CSVEFTGQEGDATNEKLFL. The CDR3 DNA follows: TGCAGCGTTGAATTTACGGGACAAGAGGGGGATGCAACTAATGAAAAACTGTTTCTT.

The chain has TRBV7-2 and TRBJ2-7; D gene unclear. The germline CDR1 and CDR2 sequences are SGHTA and FQGNSA. Trimming pared 6 bases from V and 1 base from J, leaving 4 bases between. The CDR3 covers 11 residues. The CDR3 is CASRLSYEQYF. The CDR3 DNA reads TGTGCCAGCAGGTTATCCTACGAGCAGTACTTC.

This clonotype has a handful of counts. The chain joins TRBV10-3 to TRBJ2-3; TRBD2 aligns across 9 bases. In germline, CDR1 is ENHRY, CDR2 SYGVKD. The CDR3 is 15 amino acids. The V and J ends lost 3 bases and 3 bases, in that order; junction bases with no gene match: 4. The CDR3 spells CAISDPSGATDTQYF. The CDR3 DNA sequence: TGTGCCATCAGTGATCCTAGCGGGGCTACAGATACGCAGTATTTT.

This sequence joins TRBV10-3 and TRBJ1-1, with D perhaps matching TRBD1 (6 bases). Germline loops: CDR1 ENHRY, CDR2 SYGVKD. This CDR3 contains 13 residues. Trimming cost V 8 bases and J 2 bases, with 12 bases left between them. DNA of the CDR3: TGTGCCATCGCCGGACAGATTAACACTGAAGCTTTCTTT. It translates to CAIAGQINTEAFF.

The chain is built from TRBV4-1 and TRBJ2-1, with a possible D match to TRBD2 (6 bases). The V gene's germline CDR1 is MGHRA and CDR2 YSYEKL. Trimming stripped 0 bases from V and 6 bases from J, with 12 bases between. The CDR3 is made up of 15 amino acids. The DNA of the CDR3 is TGCGCCAGCAGCCAAGATTCGGGAGACGGCAATGAGCAGTTCTTC. Amino acid sequence: CASSQDSGDGNEQFF.

The genes are TRBV25-1 and TRBJ1-4, with a weak D call TRBD1 (5 bases). V shed 4 bases and J shed 10 bases, with 7 bases lying between them. CDR3 size: 11 residues. Looked up from germline, CDR1 is MGHDK and CDR2 is SYGVNS. The CDR3 is CASSGDAKLFF. The CDR3 DNA sequence: TGTGCCAGCAGTGGGGACGCAAAACTGTTTTTT.

In its sample, this clonotype was seen many times. The chain has TRBV6-6 and TRBJ2-2; a weak D match, TRBD1 (5 bases). In germline, CDR1 is MNHNY, CDR2 SVGAGI (reference sequence). Deletions cut 6 bases from V and 1 base from J, with 6 bases between. This CDR3 is 13 amino acids long. In DNA form, the CDR3 reads TGTGCCAGCAGGACAGAGAACACCGGGGAGCTGTTTTTT. Amino acid sequence: CASRTENTGELFF.

This clonotype was seen at least ten times. The chain joins TRBV12-3 or TRBV12-4 to TRBJ2-3; 10 bases match TRBD1. The CDR3 consists of 15 residues. Germline trimming cut 6 bases from V and 3 bases from J; bases unmatched to any gene: 6. As DNA, the CDR3 is TGTGCCAGCAGCCTGACAGGGGGCAAGACAGATACGCAGTATTTT. Translation gives CASSLTGGKTDTQYF.

This clonotype has only a few counts. The chain couples TRBV5-6 to TRBJ1-2; D is perhaps TRBD1 (5 bases). Trimming took off 3 bases at V and 4 bases at J, with 16 bases between the two ends. This CDR3 spans 15 amino acids. Germline loops: CDR1 SGHDT, CDR2 YYEEEE. The CDR3 region has the DNA TGTGCCAGCAGCTCCGTTACAGATGGGGGCTATGGCTACACCTTC. It specifies CASSSVTDGGYGYTF. Full variable domain (missing parts from reference TRBV5-6 and TRBJ1-2): DAGVTQSPTHLIKTRGQQVTLRCSPKSGHDTVSWYQQALGQGPQFIFQYYEEEERQRGNFPDRFSGHQFPNYSSELNVNALLLGDSALYLCASSSVTDGGYGYTFGSGTRLTVV.

This clonotype was counted between two and nine times. The V gene is TRBV15, the J gene TRBJ2-7; tentative D call: TRBD1 (6 bases). CDR1 is LNHNV and CDR2 is YYDKDF in the germline V gene (reference sequence). The V end lost 3 bases, the J end lost 3 bases, and 21 bases lay between the germline ends. The CDR3 consists of 17 residues. The CDR3 spells CATSRGKGQPDHYEQYF. In nucleotides, the CDR3 is TGTGCCACCAGCAGGGGAAAAGGACAGCCCGACCACTACGAGCAGTACTTC.

This clonotype was seen a handful of times. The V gene is TRBV15, the J gene TRBJ2-2; D possibly matches TRBD1 or TRBD2 (6 bases each). The CDR3 consists of 16 residues. Between the trimmed V and J ends, which lost 3 bases and 3 bases, there was a span of 14 bases. Germline V CDR1 and CDR2: LNHNV, YYDKDF (reference sequence). CDR3 DNA sequence: TGTGCCACCAGCAGTGGGTGGAGGGGGGACACCGGGGAGCTGTTTTTT. This gives the protein CATSSGWRGDTGELFF.

This clonotype showed up just a few times. The chain couples TRBV20-1 to TRBJ1-3; possibly TRBD1 for D (5 bases). Germline assignment: CDR1 DFQATT and CDR2 SNEGSKA (reference sequence). The V gene lost 5 bases and the J gene lost 4 bases, with 15 bases spanning the gap. The CDR3 sequence is 14 residues long. CDR3 residues: CSAPRDSRGNTIYF. The DNA of the CDR3 is TGCAGTGCTCCGCGGGACTCTCGGGGAAACACCATATATTTT.

This rearrangement joins TRBV29-1 to TRBJ2-7; 15 positions match TRBD2. CDR3 length: 18 amino acids. V gave up 3 bases and J gave up 0 bases; unmatched junction bases: 9. Per the germline V gene, CDR1 is SQVTM and CDR2 is ANQGSEA. In DNA form, the CDR3 reads TGCAGCGTTGAGGCCACGGGACTAGCGGGGGGCCACTCCTACGAGCAGTACTTC. Its protein product is CSVEATGLAGGHSYEQYF.

J is TRBJ2-7 and V is TRBV5-1; 7 bases map to TRBD2. Germline V CDR1 and CDR2: SGHRS, YFSETQ. The CDR3 consists of 14 residues. J gave up 3 bases and V 0 bases, and 3 bases lay outside the gene matches. The CDR3 region has the DNA TGCGCCAGCAGCTTGGGACTAGCTTACTACGAGCAGTACTTC. Translated: CASSLGLAYYEQYF.

There are many counts of this clonotype. The V gene is TRBV6-2 or TRBV6-3, the J gene TRBJ2-2; no reliable D call. The V end was cut by 2 bases, the J end by 0 bases, with 13 bases between. Germline V gene data show CDR1 as MNHEY and CDR2 as SVGEGT. CDR3 length: 17 amino acids. The CDR3 nucleotides are TGTGCCAGCAGTTACGCTGAGCTAGGGACGAACACCGGGGAGCTGTTTTTT. This translates into CASSYAELGTNTGELFF.

This chain joins TRBV4-1 and TRBJ2-5; D may be TRBD1 or TRBD2 (5 bases each). The CDR3 is made up of 17 amino acids. Germline V gives CDR1 MGHRA, CDR2 YSYEKL. V was shortened by 2 bases and J by 5 bases, with 21 bases between the two germline ends. DNA for the CDR3: TGCGCCAGCAGCCAACCCCACCGGGACCCTCAGGTGGAGACCCAGTACTTC. Its translation: CASSQPHRDPQVETQYF.

The V call is TRBV7-6, the J call TRBJ2-5; the D call may be TRBD1 or TRBD2 (6 bases each). The germline V and J ends were trimmed by 2 bases and 7 bases, with 14 bases remaining between them. The germline CDR1 and CDR2 sequences are SGHVS and FNYEAQ. This CDR3 comprises 14 residues. The CDR3 sequence: CASSLRGGSTTQYF. The CDR3 DNA reads TGTGCCAGCAGCTTACGAGGGGGGTCAACGACCCAGTACTTC.

Points on this clonotype: A junction boundary mismatches the germline segment, possibly from a read error. The chain is built from TRBV12-3 or TRBV12-4 and TRBJ1-1; 8 bases line up with TRBD1. There are 16 residues in the CDR3. The CDR3, as DNA: TGTGCCAGCAGTCCGTTGACAGGGGCAGGGAACACTGAAACTTTCTTT. It encodes CASSPLTGAGNTETFF.